This passage covers 23 T cell receptor beta chains from one sample sequenced in a study of OX40 agonist ivuxolimab in advanced cancers. Produced via immunoSEQ multiplex PCR; TCRdb's table is partial and in-frame only. The table has about 42,000 clones, 86% seen once. The source material was CD4+ or CD8+ T cells sorted from blood, sampled in a trial of the OX40 agonist ivuxolimab. The receptors come from an adult with an advanced solid tumor such as melanoma, head and neck, liver or kidney cancer.

The V call is TRBV27, the J call TRBJ1-1; D remains unclear. The germline V gene encodes CDR1 MNHEY and CDR2 SMNVEV (reference sequence). The CDR3 runs to 13 residues. V lost 2 bases and J 0 bases, leaving 4 bases between the germline ends. The CDR3 is CASSLNMNTEAFF. CDR3 bases: TGTGCCAGCAGTTTAAACATGAACACTGAAGCTTTCTTT.

This chain connects TRBV10-1 to TRBJ1-5, with TRBD1 matching 7 bases. The V segment lost 3 bases and the J segment 0 bases; nucleotides outside the gene matches: 5. Germline values: CDR1 WNHNN, CDR2 SYGVQD (reference sequence). This CDR3 has 16 residues. The CDR3 DNA reads TGCGCCAGCAGTGACGCGACAGGGTATAGCAATCAGCCCCAGCATTTT. As protein: CASSDATGYSNQPQHF.

The chain joins TRBV6-5 to TRBJ2-7; D is undetermined. This CDR3 spans 12 amino acids. Trimming stripped 7 bases from V and 2 bases from J, with 9 bases between. Germline V gene sequence: CDR1 MNHEY, CDR2 SVGAGI. This CDR3 is CASTPPTYEQYF. In DNA form, the CDR3 reads TGTGCCAGCACCCCGCCCACCTACGAGCAGTACTTC.

The V call is TRBV5-1, the J call TRBJ1-2; 9 positions agree with TRBD1. J was trimmed by 7 bases and V by 2 bases; bases with no gene match: 12. From germline, CDR1 is SGHRS and CDR2 YFSETQ. CDR3 length: 16 residues. CDR3 nucleotide sequence: TGCGCCAGCAGCTTTTGGACAGGGGCGACCCAGGGTGGCTACACCTTC. It translates to CASSFWTGATQGGYTF.

This chain connects TRBV27 to TRBJ2-7; perhaps TRBD2 as D (5 bases). Trimming took 2 bases from V and 1 from J, leaving 6 bases between them. This CDR3 has 13 amino acids. Germline CDR1 MNHEY, CDR2 SMNVEV (reference sequence). CDR3 protein: CASSLGGSYEQYF. The DNA for the CDR3 is TGTGCCAGCAGTTTAGGCGGGTCCTACGAGCAGTACTTC.

This chain connects TRBV12-2 to TRBJ2-7; the table's TRBD2 call for D was not verified on the DNA. TRBV12-2 is flagged as a pseudogene. There are 14 residues in the CDR3. This CDR3 reads CATLPRDGSYEQYV. CDR3 DNA sequence: TGTGCAACCCTCCCGCGGGACGGCTCCTACGAGCAGTACGTC.

This chain uses TRBV29-1 with TRBJ2-1; D tentatively fits TRBD1 or TRBD2 (5 bases each). Trimming left V 6 bases short and J 0 bases short, with 12 bases between. The CDR3 runs to 14 residues. The germline V gene encodes CDR1 SQVTM and CDR2 ANQGSEA. This CDR3 is CSVPGTVSYNEQFF. The CDR3 DNA reads TGCAGCGTCCCCGGGACGGTCTCCTACAATGAGCAGTTCTTC.

This clone was seen only once. The V and J genes are TRBV5-8 and TRBJ2-1, with 9 bases that match TRBD1. V dropped 3 bases and J dropped 7; count of bases not matched to a gene: 5. CDR3 size: 14 residues. Germline V gene sequence: CDR1 SGHTS, CDR2 YDEGEE. The CDR3 DNA follows: TGTGCCAGCAGCTGGGGACAGGGTGTAAATGAGCAGTTCTTC. Translation gives CASSWGQGVNEQFF.

V and J are TRBV28 and TRBJ1-6, with D tentatively TRBD1 (5 bases). The CDR3 extends over 16 amino acids. The ends were cut back, 2 bases at V and 4 bases at J, with 12 bases in the middle. In germline, CDR1 is MDHEN, CDR2 SYDVKM. For the CDR3, the DNA is TGTGCCAGCAGTTTAACAGGCTCAGCATATAATTCACCCCTCCACTTT. Encoded protein: CASSLTGSAYNSPLHF.

This sequence joins TRBV4-1 and TRBJ2-3; 14 bases align to TRBD2. J gave up 1 base and V 4 bases, and 1 base lay outside the gene matches. CDR3 length: 16 amino acids. Germline V gene sequence: CDR1 MGHRA, CDR2 YSYEKL. CDR3 in DNA: TGCGCCAGCAGCCCGGGACTAGCGGGGGGCACAGATACGCAGTATTTT. This encodes CASSPGLAGGTDTQYF.

This chain joins TRBV7-9 and TRBJ2-3, with 7 bases fitting TRBD2. The V gene's germline CDR1 is SEHNR and CDR2 FQNEAQ (reference sequence). The V and J ends lost 1 base and 4 bases, in that order; junction bases with no gene match: 5. The CDR3 is 15 amino acids. CDR3 sequence reads: CASSLEAGPADTQYF. CDR3 in DNA: TGTGCCAGCAGCTTAGAAGCGGGACCCGCAGATACGCAGTATTTT.

The chain is built from TRBV29-1 and TRBJ2-5; 11 bases match TRBD2. The J call may be mistaken, given a closer DNA end match to TRBJ2-7. In germline, CDR1 is SQVTM, CDR2 ANQGSEA. The CDR3 is 15 amino acids. CDR3 DNA: TGCAGCGTGCCGGTGGCTAGCGGGAGGACTTACGAGCAGTACTTC. Its protein product is CSVPVASGRTYEQYF.

The V gene is TRBV28, the J gene TRBJ1-4; no firm D call. The length of the CDR3 is 15 residues. With 3 bases removed from V and 4 bases from J, the gap between germline ends came to 12 bases. Looked up from germline, CDR1 is MDHEN and CDR2 is SYDVKM. The DNA of the CDR3 is TGTGCCAGCAGTTTTGGGTCTGGAGGTAATGAAAAACTGTTTTTT. Its translation is CASSFGSGGNEKLFF.

This sequence joins TRBV2 and TRBJ2-7; D not resolved. Per germline, CDR1 SNHLY and CDR2 FYNNEI. V was pared by 2 bases and J by 5 bases, with 10 bases between. This CDR3 is built from 13 residues. CDR3 in amino acids: CASSEYGVHEQYF. CDR3 in DNA: TGTGCCAGCAGTGAATATGGGGTCCACGAGCAGTACTTC.

The gene calls are TRBV9 and TRBJ1-2; D uncertain. V lost 5 bases, J lost 4 bases, and 12 bases lay in between. The CDR3 is made up of 13 amino acids. Germline CDR1 reads SGDLS; CDR2 reads YYNGEE. CDR3 sequence (DNA): TGTGCCAGCAGTGCCTACAGCGGCTATGGCTACACCTTC. It codes for CASSAYSGYGYTF.

With respect to this clone: Relative to the germline gene, one junction end is altered; a read error may explain this. Other nucleotide sequences from this sample produce the same CDR3. V and J are TRBV4-1 and TRBJ1-2; 8 nucleotides agree with TRBD1. The germline CDR1 and CDR2 sequences are MGHRA and YSYEKL. The CDR3 sequence is 15 residues long. The CDR3 DNA sequence: TGTGCCAGCAGCCTAGGGACAGGAGGACTCTATGGCTACACCTTC. Its translation: CASSLGTGGLYGYTF.

The chain links TRBV19 to TRBJ1-1; D gene unclear. The CDR3 spans 13 residues. V was clipped by 7 bases and J by 5 bases, with 14 bases between them. The germline V gene has CDR1 LNHDA and CDR2 SQIVND (reference sequence). The CDR3 DNA follows: TGTGCCAGTATCCAACCAGGTGGGACTGAAGCTTTCTTT. It translates to CASIQPGGTEAFF.

The V gene is TRBV9, the J gene TRBJ2-1, with 7 bases that match TRBD2. There are 14 residues in the CDR3. The ends lost 2 bases at V and 5 bases at J; junction bases unmatched: 4. Looked up from germline, CDR1 is SGDLS and CDR2 is YYNGEE. CDR3 region: CASSVRTSHNEQFF. The CDR3 DNA follows: TGTGCCAGCAGCGTGAGGACTAGTCACAATGAGCAGTTCTTC.

In regard to this clone: Other DNA sequences in this specimen translate into the identical CDR3. The chain employs TRBV6-5 and TRBJ2-1; TRBD2 matches at 7 bases. Germline V gives CDR1 MNHEY, CDR2 SVGAGI. The CDR3 length is 15 residues. Trimming took 2 bases from V and 2 from J; bases not matched to a gene: 3. The CDR3 region has the DNA TGTGCCAGCAGTTACGGGGGGGGAGCCTACAATGAGCAGTTCTTC. As protein: CASSYGGGAYNEQFF.

This chain connects TRBV7-8 to TRBJ2-3; tentative D call: TRBD2 (6 bases). The CDR3 sequence is 12 residues long. Germline CDR1 reads SGHVS; CDR2 reads FQNEAQ. V lost 9 bases and J lost 14, with 21 bases in between. DNA of the CDR3: TGTGCCAGTGGGACGGAGGGGCTACCGGGGTATTTT. Its translation is CASGTEGLPGYF.

The chain has TRBV4-1 and TRBJ2-1; 8 bases are shared with TRBD1. CDR1 is MGHRA and CDR2 is YSYEKL in the germline V gene. The CDR3 covers 15 residues. The junction had 5 bases not matched to a gene; V was cut back by 2 bases and J by 5 bases. CDR3 DNA: TGCGCCAGCAGCCAAAAGCAGGGGGCTCACAATGAGCAGTTCTTC. Translated, it gives CASSQKQGAHNEQFF.

This CDR3 reads CASRTMADTQYF. The DNA of the CDR3 is TGTGCCAGCCGAACGATGGCTGATACGCAGTATTTT. The chain links TRBV27 to TRBJ2-3; D is uncertain. Looked up from germline, CDR1 is MNHEY and CDR2 is SMNVEV (reference sequence). Trimming took 8 bases from V and 6 from J, leaving 12 bases between them. The CDR3 covers 12 residues.

CDR3: CASSPIPSGMSSYNEQFF. The DNA for the CDR3 is TGTGCCAGCTCACCAATTCCTAGCGGGATGAGCTCCTACAATGAGCAGTTCTTC. The chain is built from TRBV18 and TRBJ2-1, with TRBD2 matching over 9 bases. V shed 2 bases, J shed 0 bases, and the junction held 8 bases outside the gene matches. This CDR3 contains 18 residues. Germline V lookup: CDR1 KGHSH, CDR2 LQKENI.